A selection of T cell receptor beta chains follows, all from one sample in a study of blood T cell repertoires in COVID-19. TCRdb keeps only in-frame clones here, not all; method: immunoSEQ multiplex PCR. The top ten hold 2.6% of the sample, which has about 320,000 clones, more than 75% seen once. The sequencing sample was made of PBMCs or T cells enriched from blood (not recorded which). The receptors come from a man between 60 and 70 years old who had recovered from COVID-19. CDR3s leave out the opening cysteine and the closing phenylalanine or tryptophan. The order of the fields is J gene, V gene, clone size, CDR3 protein. Not all rows give a size; the values are once, few, many and, for expanded clones, a class.

TRBJ2-3 TRBV6-5 - ASQKLAGGTDTQY
TRBJ1-6 TRBV6-2/TRBV6-3 - ASSYSTGGGSYNSPLH
TRBJ2-7 TRBV5-4 - ASRGPTGTATY
TRBJ2-1 TRBV2 once ATAERWNEQF
TRBJ1-1 TRBV7-2 - ASRFEPRGNTEAF
TRBJ2-6 TRBV15 once ATSISRGSGANVLT
TRBJ1-1 TRBV27 - ASSLSGGALSEAF
TRBJ2-5 TRBV3-1/TRBV3-2 - ASSSGVAGRLNSQETQY
TRBJ1-1 TRBV20-1 - SVHRQVEAF
TRBJ1-1 TRBV29-1 - SVGGGLNTEAF
TRBJ1-3 TRBV9 - ASSVESRSSGNTIY
TRBJ2-2 TRBV10-2 - ASTAPGGTGELF
TRBJ1-1 TRBV19 - ASIPRGYTEAF
TRBJ1-2 TRBV29-1 - SVVRENYGYT
TRBJ2-3 TRBV10-3 - AIRSRSGTSGIRGTDTQY
TRBJ1-2 TRBV9 once ASSGTGKNYGYT
TRBJ2-5 TRBV7-9 - ASSLRQTQETQY